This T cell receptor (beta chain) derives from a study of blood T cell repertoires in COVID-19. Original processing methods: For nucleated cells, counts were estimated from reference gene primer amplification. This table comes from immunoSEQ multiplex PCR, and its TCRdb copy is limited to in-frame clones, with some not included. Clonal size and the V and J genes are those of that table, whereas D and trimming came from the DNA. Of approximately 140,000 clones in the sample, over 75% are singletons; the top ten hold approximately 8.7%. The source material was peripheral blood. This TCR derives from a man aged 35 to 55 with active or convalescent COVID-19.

Here the CDR3 reads CASSVGRGGTNEKLFF. CDR3 in DNA: TGTGCCAGCAGCGTAGGAAGGGGGGGAACTAATGAAAAACTGTTTTTT. The V and J genes are TRBV9 and TRBJ1-4; possibly TRBD1 for D (6 bases). Germline loops: CDR1 SGDLS, CDR2 YYNGEE. The CDR3 sequence is 16 residues long. V lost 0 bases to trimming and J lost 1 base, with 10 bases between them.